This record concerns one TCR beta chain sequence. This clonotype has only one observation. Its recognized antigen is unknown. No much larger clone exists at a distance of one base, and base qualities are not known. Just one read gives weak support. This record comes from a study of CD8+CD57+ T cells in acquired aplastic anemia (dated by TCRdb to 2017 to 2018). Regarding the study in general: On average, sorted CD4+ and CD8+ cells yielded approximately 3 ug of extracted DNA, with a range of roughly 0.17 to 27.4 ug. CD8+CD57+ expansion was defined as a frequency above the mean frequency observed in healthy subjects. General study outcomes and caveats: CD8+ Simpson's diversity did not differ significantly between patients and healthy controls (P=0.060). Roughly 31 CD8+ CDR3 sequences were shared between patients and controls but appeared highly expressed in patients and within their immunodominant clones.

Flow cytometry had shown CD8+CD57+ cell expansion in the patients selected for sequencing. Every patient had a diagnosis of severe acquired aplastic anemia based on International Study of Aplastic Anemia and Agranulocytosis and Camitta criteria. At the time blood was sampled, none of the patients had received any therapy. In the study, sorted CD4+ and CD8+ blood T cells from patients with severe aplastic anemia and from healthy subjects underwent deep sequencing of TCR repertoires. Patients were enrolled in the USA under clinicaltrials.gov protocols 00001620, 01623167, 00001397, 00071045, 00081523 and 00961064. Ficoll-Paque density gradient centrifugation was used to isolate peripheral blood mononuclear cells. Before DNA extraction, CD4+ and CD8+ T cells were sorted by FACS or by magnetic beads. Genomic DNA served as template for TCR beta VDJ combination and CDR3 sequence profiling. An Illumina HiSeq 2000 was the platform used for TCR repertoire sequencing. As for the authors' bioinformatics: TRBV/TRBJ rearrangement plots, CDR3 size and DJ length profiles, and Simpson's diversity index were used to assess repertoires. The immunodominant clone was defined as the most abundant DNA sequence in deep sequencing data. CDR3 amino acid sequences were screened for sharing across subjects and were compared with published repertoires and the VDJdb database. TCRdb cleaned the public reads at Q25 with fastp, built clones with MiXCR and kept in-frame beta chains. Rows matching on CDR3 protein sequence are summarized as one entry with the most common DNA and genes. These V and J calls rely on TCRdb rather than the paper's analysis. This sample gives a few hundred thousand distinct CDR3 sequences in total; 65% to 90% of them show up just once. 40% to 50% of the sample rests with the top ten.

The CDR3 has 16 amino acids, counting the end cysteine and phenylalanine. Kept here is only the CDR3 DNA, which spans 48 bases and is read in frame from base 1. The germline V gene (reference sequence) supplies CDR1 SEHNR and CDR2 FQNEAQ. V is pared back by 3 bases and J by 4 bases, with 17 bases lying between the germline termini. The chain joins TRBV7-9 to TRBJ2-3; the best D guess is TRBD2, with 6 bases matching. Input material: sorted CD4+, CD8+, or CD8+CD57+ T cells (not recorded which) from PBMCs. This TCR came from a human donor with aplastic anemia. Read as DNA, the sequence is TGTGCCAGCAGCTTTCAACGAAGCGGGCCGGCAGATACGCAGTATTTT. This translates into CASSFQRSGPADTQYF.